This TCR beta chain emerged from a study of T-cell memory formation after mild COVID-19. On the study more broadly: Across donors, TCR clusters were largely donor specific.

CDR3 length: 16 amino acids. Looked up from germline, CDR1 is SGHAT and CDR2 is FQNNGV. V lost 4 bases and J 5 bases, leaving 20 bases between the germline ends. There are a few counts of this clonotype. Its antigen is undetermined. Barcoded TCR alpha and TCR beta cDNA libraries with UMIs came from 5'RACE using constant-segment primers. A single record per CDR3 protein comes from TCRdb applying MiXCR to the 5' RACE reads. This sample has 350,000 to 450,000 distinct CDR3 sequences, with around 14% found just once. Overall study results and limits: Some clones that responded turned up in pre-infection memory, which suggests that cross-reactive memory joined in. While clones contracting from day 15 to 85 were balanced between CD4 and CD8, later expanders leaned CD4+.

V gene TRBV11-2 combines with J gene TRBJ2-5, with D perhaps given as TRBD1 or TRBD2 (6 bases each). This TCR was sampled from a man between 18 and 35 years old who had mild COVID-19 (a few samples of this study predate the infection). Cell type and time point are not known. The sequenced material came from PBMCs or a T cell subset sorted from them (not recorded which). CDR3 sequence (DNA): TGTGCCAGCAGCTCCGGCGGGCAGGGGAGGTGGGAGACCCAGTACTTC. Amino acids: CASSSGGQGRWETQYF.